Below are 26 T cell receptor beta chains sequenced from a single sample in a study of human T cells and chemical hapten exposure. TCRdb recomputed calls from the RACE reads with MiXCR, one row per CDR3 protein. The sample holds about 71,000 distinct CDR3 sequences, 9.8% seen once. Sample time point: patch test 1, 2 weeks after DPC sensitization. The treatment is: therapeutic diphenylcyclopropenone sensitization with weekly scalp DPC. Material: whole blood, obtained in connection with sensitization to the hapten diphenylcyclopropenone (DPC). All receptors come from a woman in her thirties or forties with alopecia areata. Some clones in this sample may be carry-over from other donors' samples.

This clonotype occurred a few times. This chain uses TRBV7-6 with TRBJ2-7; a weak D match, TRBD1 (5 bases). Germline CDR1 SGHVS, CDR2 FNYEAQ. The germline V and J ends were trimmed by 4 bases and 0 bases, with 13 bases remaining between them. The CDR3 is 15 amino acids. CDR3 sequence: CASSYIGASSYEQYF. The CDR3 DNA reads as TGTGCCAGCAGCTACATAGGGGCTAGCTCCTACGAGCAGTACTTC.

This clonotype was found a few times. The chain recombines TRBV7-3 with TRBJ2-3; D might be TRBD2 (5 bases). The V end was cut by 3 bases, the J end by 2 bases, with 12 bases between. Germline V gene data show CDR1 as SGHTA and CDR2 as FQGTGA. The CDR3 sequence is 15 residues long. The CDR3 region is CASSLSGELTDTQYF. DNA for the CDR3: TGTGCCAGCAGCTTGAGCGGAGAACTCACAGATACGCAGTATTTT.

At least ten counts were recorded for this clonotype. V gene TRBV5-1 combines with J gene TRBJ2-3; a possible D gene is TRBD2 (5 bases). The CDR3 runs 15 residues. Per germline, CDR1 SGHRS and CDR2 YFSETQ. Trimming took 2 bases from V and 0 from J, leaving 10 bases between them. The CDR3, as DNA: TGCGCCAGCAGCTTCTCCGGGGAAAGCACAGATACGCAGTATTTT. Its protein is CASSFSGESTDTQYF.

The J gene is TRBJ2-7, the V gene TRBV30; D uncertain. V lost 0 bases and J lost 3, with 6 bases in between. The V gene's germline CDR1 is GTSNPN and CDR2 SVGIG (reference sequence). The CDR3 covers 12 residues. CDR3 sequence (DNA): TGTGCCTGGAGTGTAGTTGTCTACGAGCAGTACTTC. This codes for CAWSVVVYEQYF.

This clonotype was counted between two and nine times. The CDR3 region has the DNA TGTGCCAGCAGTTTATTAAGGAGACTAGCGGGGGGTTACAATGAGCAGTTCTTC. It translates to CASSLLRRLAGGYNEQFF. The V and J genes are TRBV28 and TRBJ2-1; TRBD2 agrees at 13 bases. The CDR3 is 18 amino acids. V gave up 1 base and J gave up 4 bases; unmatched junction bases: 7. The germline V gene encodes CDR1 MDHEN and CDR2 SYDVKM.

The gene calls are TRBV5-5 and TRBJ1-1; D call uncertain. The germline V gene has CDR1 SGHKS and CDR2 YYEKEE (reference sequence). V lost 6 bases and J 7 bases, leaving 19 bases between the germline ends. The CDR3 covers 14 residues. The CDR3 nucleotides read TGTGCCAGCACCGGACCGGGCCGTGTGATTGAAGCTTTCTTT. Protein product: CASTGPGRVIEAFF.

In its sample, this clonotype was seen many times. The junction departs from germline at one end; a sequencing error may be responsible. The chain uses TRBV18 and TRBJ2-2; no clear D gene. The CDR3 covers 13 residues. Per the germline V gene, CDR1 is KGHSH and CDR2 is LQKENI. The CDR3 DNA follows: TGCGCCAGCAGCCCATTGAACACCGGGGAGCTGTTTTTT. Translated: CASSPLNTGELFF.

This rearrangement joins TRBV7-9 to TRBJ2-1; 8 bases line up with TRBD1. The CDR3 totals 13 residues. The V and J ends lost 1 base and 12 bases, in that order; junction bases with no gene match: 5. The germline V gene has CDR1 SEHNR and CDR2 FQNEAQ (reference sequence). This CDR3 is CASSLGTGRWQFF. The CDR3 coding sequence is TGTGCCAGCAGCTTAGGGACAGGGCGGTGGCAGTTCTTC.

This clonotype appeared many times. J is TRBJ2-1 and V is TRBV24-1, with D possibly being TRBD1 (6 bases). CDR1 and CDR2 from the germline V gene are KGHDR and SFDVKD. With 5 bases removed from V and 1 base from J, the gap between germline ends came to 8 bases. The CDR3 is made up of 14 amino acids. This CDR3 is CATSVDRSYNEQFF. CDR3 nucleotides: TGTGCCACCAGTGTGGACAGATCCTACAATGAGCAGTTCTTC.

This clonotype showed up just a few times. The V call is TRBV27, the J call TRBJ2-7; either TRBD1 or TRBD2 may fit D (6 bases each). The CDR3 loop spans 15 amino acids. CDR1 is MNHEY and CDR2 is SMNVEV in the germline V gene (reference sequence). Deletions cut 3 bases from V and 6 bases from J, with 18 bases between. The CDR3 bases are TGTGCCAGCAGTTTCCTCGGGGGCTTCGCCTCCGAGCAGTACTTC. It yields the protein CASSFLGGFASEQYF.

The table lists this clonotype with a few counts. In DNA, the CDR3 is TGTGCCAGCAGCACAGATCGGACAGGGAGGGACGAGCAGTACTTC. Protein product: CASSTDRTGRDEQYF. The chain uses TRBV28 and TRBJ2-7; the D gene is possibly TRBD1 (8 bases). This CDR3 comprises 15 residues. V was clipped by 6 bases and J by 5 bases, with 20 bases between them. The germline CDR1 and CDR2 sequences are MDHEN and SYDVKM.

This clonotype was counted a few times. V is TRBV7-9 and J is TRBJ1-1; D uncertain. The germline gives CDR1 SEHNR, CDR2 FQNEAQ (reference sequence). This CDR3 is 14 amino acids long. V lost 3 bases, J lost 1 base, and 9 bases lay in between. The CDR3 here is CASSFEFPNTEAFF. In DNA form, the CDR3 reads TGTGCCAGCAGCTTTGAGTTCCCGAACACTGAAGCTTTCTTT.

This clonotype has more than one count but fewer than ten. The chain recombines TRBV18 with TRBJ2-1, with 11 nucleotides matching TRBD2. The CDR3 covers 16 residues. V dropped 3 bases and J dropped 7; count of bases not matched to a gene: 8. CDR1 and CDR2 (germline): KGHSH, LQKENI. CDR3 region: CASSPSGGAWMNEQFF. In DNA form, the CDR3 reads TGTGCCAGCTCACCTAGCGGGGGGGCCTGGATGAATGAGCAGTTCTTC.

The V call is TRBV4-3, the J call TRBJ2-7; TRBD1 aligns across 10 bases. Germline CDR1 is LGHNA and CDR2 is YSLEER. V lost 1 base and J lost 3; bases outside the gene matches: 6. The CDR3 totals 16 residues. The CDR3 nucleotides are TGCGCCAGCAGCCAAGGTCTGGGGACAGGGGACTACGAGCAGTACTTC. This sequence encodes CASSQGLGTGDYEQYF.

The chain recombines TRBV6-2 or TRBV6-3 with TRBJ2-3; 10 bases map to TRBD2. Germline V CDR1 and CDR2: MNHEY, SVGEGT. The CDR3 spans 18 residues. The junction had 12 bases not matched to a gene; V was cut back by 6 bases and J by 0 bases. For the CDR3, the DNA is TGTGCCAGCAGCCGACCGCCTAGCGGGGGAACTAGCACAGATACGCAGTATTTT. Translation: CASSRPPSGGTSTDTQYF.

This clonotype showed up just a few times. The chain links TRBV6-2 or TRBV6-3 to TRBJ2-7; 10 bases match TRBD1. The CDR3 is 15 amino acids. Germline loops: CDR1 MNHEY, CDR2 SVGEGT. Trimming cost V 7 bases and J 2 bases; bases outside gene matches: 8. The CDR3 nucleotides are TGTGCCAGCACTGCCCCGGGACAGGGGACCTACGAGCAGTACTTC. Translation: CASTAPGQGTYEQYF.

The J gene is TRBJ1-1, the V gene TRBV12-3 or TRBV12-4; D is perhaps TRBD1 (5 bases). V shed 7 bases and J shed 2 bases, with 11 bases lying between them. The length of the CDR3 is 13 residues. The DNA for the CDR3 is TGTGCCAGCATGGGGCAGGGTAACACTGAAGCTTTCTTT. Protein sequence: CASMGQGNTEAFF.

There are many counts of this clonotype. An end of the junction does not agree with germline; a read error may underlie this. The rearrangement joins TRBV5-4 to TRBJ2-5, with TRBD2 matching 15 bases. Germline V gene lookup returns CDR1 SGHNT and CDR2 YYREEE (reference sequence). The CDR3 consists of 16 residues. The CDR3 nucleotides read TGTGCCAGCAGCCAGGGACTAGCGGGGGGTCTAGAGGCCCAGTACTTC. Its translation: CASSQGLAGGLEAQYF.

This chain uses TRBV18 with TRBJ2-7; 11 bases match TRBD1. This CDR3 spans 15 amino acids. Germline CDR1 and CDR2: KGHSH and LQKENI. With 3 bases clipped from V and 0 bases from J, the junction kept 1 base outside the gene matches. The DNA of the CDR3 is TGTGCCAGCTCACCCGGGACAGGGGGCTCCTACGAGCAGTACTTC. Residues: CASSPGTGGSYEQYF.

This clonotype was seen a few times. The V gene is TRBV14, the J gene TRBJ2-2, with D possibly TRBD1 on 5 matching bases. CDR1 SGHDN and CDR2 FVKESK come from the germline V gene. Trimming left V 0 bases short and J 2 bases short, with 10 bases between. The CDR3 loop spans 16 amino acids. CDR3 coding DNA: TGTGCCAGCAGCCAAGAAAGGGGCGAAAACACCGGGGAGCTGTTTTTT. Translated: CASSQERGENTGELFF.

About this clonotype: This may stem from a read error, because a much larger clone lies one nucleotide away. V is TRBV6-2 or TRBV6-3 and J is TRBJ2-1; 7 nucleotides align to TRBD1. The V gene's germline CDR1 is MNHEY and CDR2 SVGEGT. The CDR3 contains 15 residues. The CDR3 DNA reads TGTACCAGCGGAAAAACAGGGGACGCCTACAATGAGCAGTTCTTC. Encoded protein: CTSGKTGDAYNEQFF.

This clonotype was observed at least ten times. The rearrangement links TRBV10-3 to TRBJ2-1; possible D gene TRBD1, 6 bases. The CDR3 spans 12 residues. Germline V CDR1 and CDR2: ENHRY, SYGVKD. V lost 5 bases to trimming and J lost 7 bases, with 9 bases between them. The CDR3 sequence: CAISLQGNEQFF. The DNA of the CDR3 is TGTGCCATCAGTTTACAGGGAAATGAGCAGTTCTTC.

The chain is built from TRBV4-3 and TRBJ2-7, with D possibly being TRBD1 (7 bases). The V and J ends lost 4 bases and 0 bases respectively, with 13 bases between them. The CDR3 is made up of 15 amino acids. The germline gives CDR1 LGHNA, CDR2 YSLEER. DNA of the CDR3: TGCGCCAGCAGCCTTGGAGGGGGCTACTCCTACGAGCAGTACTTC. Encoded protein: CASSLGGGYSYEQYF.

This clonotype was observed many times. The chain couples TRBV4-2 to TRBJ2-1; D might be TRBD1 or TRBD2, each matching 5 bases. The CDR3 runs to 15 residues. Trimming took 1 base from V and 8 from J, leaving 15 bases between them. CDR1 LGHNA and CDR2 YNFKEQ come from the germline V gene. The CDR3 here is CASSQASPGAYEQFF. In DNA form, the CDR3 reads TGTGCCAGCAGCCAAGCCTCCCCCGGGGCTTATGAGCAGTTCTTC.

This clonotype was seen a few times. V gene TRBV7-9 combines with J gene TRBJ2-7; D not certain. The CDR3 covers 13 residues. Germline V gene sequence: CDR1 SEHNR, CDR2 FQNEAQ (reference sequence). V shed 2 bases and J shed 0 bases, with 5 bases lying between them. The CDR3 loop reads CASSLPASYEQYF. As DNA, the CDR3 is TGTGCCAGCAGCTTACCAGCCTCCTACGAGCAGTACTTC.

This clonotype was detected only a few times. V and J are TRBV20-1 and TRBJ1-5; D gene ambiguous. Per germline, CDR1 DFQATT and CDR2 SNEGSKA (reference sequence). The germline V and J ends were trimmed by 2 bases and 9 bases, with 14 bases remaining between them. CDR3 length: 13 amino acids. CDR3 nucleotides: TGCAGTGCTAGACTTTACGGGTTGGGGCCCCAGCATTTT. It encodes CSARLYGLGPQHF.